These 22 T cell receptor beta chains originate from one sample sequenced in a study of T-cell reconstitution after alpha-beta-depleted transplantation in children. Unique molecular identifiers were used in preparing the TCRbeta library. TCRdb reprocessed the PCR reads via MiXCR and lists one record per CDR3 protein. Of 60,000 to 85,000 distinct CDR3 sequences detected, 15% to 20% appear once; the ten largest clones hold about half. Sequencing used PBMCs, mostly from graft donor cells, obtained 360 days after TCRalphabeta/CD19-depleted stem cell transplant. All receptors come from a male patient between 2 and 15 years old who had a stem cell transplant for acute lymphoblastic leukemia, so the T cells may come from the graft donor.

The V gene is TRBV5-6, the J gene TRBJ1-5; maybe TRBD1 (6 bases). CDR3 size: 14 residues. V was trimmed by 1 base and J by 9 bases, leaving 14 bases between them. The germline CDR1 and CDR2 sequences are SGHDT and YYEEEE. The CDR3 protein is CASSLTGSGVPQHF. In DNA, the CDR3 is TGTGCCAGCAGCTTGACAGGGTCGGGGGTGCCCCAGCATTTT.

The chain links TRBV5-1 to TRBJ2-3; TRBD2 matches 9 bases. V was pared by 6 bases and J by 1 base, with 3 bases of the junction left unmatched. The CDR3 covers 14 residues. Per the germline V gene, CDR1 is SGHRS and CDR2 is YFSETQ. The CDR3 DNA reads TGCGCCAGCAACCGACTAGCGGGCACAGATACGCAGTATTTT. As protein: CASNRLAGTDTQYF.

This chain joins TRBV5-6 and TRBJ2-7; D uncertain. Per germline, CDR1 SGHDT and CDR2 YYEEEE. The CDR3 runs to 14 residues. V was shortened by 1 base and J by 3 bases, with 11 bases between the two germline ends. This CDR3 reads CASSLYRPDYEQYF. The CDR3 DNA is TGTGCCAGCAGCTTGTACCGCCCAGACTACGAGCAGTACTTC. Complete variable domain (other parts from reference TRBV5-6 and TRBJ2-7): DAGVTQSPTHLIKTRGQQVTLRCSPKSGHDTVSWYQQALGQGPQFIFQYYEEEERQRGNFPDRFSGHQFPNYSSELNVNALLLGDSALYLCASSLYRPDYEQYFGPGTRLTVT.

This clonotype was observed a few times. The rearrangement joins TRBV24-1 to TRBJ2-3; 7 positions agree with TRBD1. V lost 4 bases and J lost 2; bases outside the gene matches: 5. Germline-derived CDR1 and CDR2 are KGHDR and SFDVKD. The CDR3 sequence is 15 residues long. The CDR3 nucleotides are TGTGCCACCAGTGAGGGGACAGCTGCCACAGATACGCAGTATTTT. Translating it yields CATSEGTAATDTQYF.

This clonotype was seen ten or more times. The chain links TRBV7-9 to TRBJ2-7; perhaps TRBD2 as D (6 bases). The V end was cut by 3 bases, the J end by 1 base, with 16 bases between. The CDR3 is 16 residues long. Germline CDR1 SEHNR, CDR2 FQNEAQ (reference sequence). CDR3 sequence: CASSLAGAGLSYEQYF. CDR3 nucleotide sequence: TGTGCCAGCAGCTTGGCTGGAGCGGGTCTTTCCTACGAGCAGTACTTC.

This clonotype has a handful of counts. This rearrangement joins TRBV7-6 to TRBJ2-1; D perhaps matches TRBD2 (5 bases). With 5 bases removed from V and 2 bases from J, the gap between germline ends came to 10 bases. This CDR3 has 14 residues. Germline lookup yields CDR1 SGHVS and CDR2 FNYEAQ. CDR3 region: CASSPRGPYNEQFF. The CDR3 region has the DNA TGTGCCAGCAGCCCGAGAGGGCCCTACAATGAGCAGTTCTTC.

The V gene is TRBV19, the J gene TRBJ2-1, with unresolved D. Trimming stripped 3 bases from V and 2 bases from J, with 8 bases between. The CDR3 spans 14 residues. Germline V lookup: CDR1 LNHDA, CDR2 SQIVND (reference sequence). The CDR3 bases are TGTGCCAGTAGTATGCTAGGTACCTACAATGAGCAGTTCTTC. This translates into CASSMLGTYNEQFF.

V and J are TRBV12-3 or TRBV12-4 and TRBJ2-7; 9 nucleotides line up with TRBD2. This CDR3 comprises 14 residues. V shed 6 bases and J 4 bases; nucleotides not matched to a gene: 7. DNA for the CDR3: TGTGCCAGCAGAGCGGGAGGAGGGGGATACGAGCAGTACTTC. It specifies CASRAGGGGYEQYF.

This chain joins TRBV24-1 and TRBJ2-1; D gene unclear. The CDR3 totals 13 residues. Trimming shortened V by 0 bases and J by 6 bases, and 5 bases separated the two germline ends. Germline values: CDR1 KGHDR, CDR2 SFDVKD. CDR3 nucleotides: TGTGCCACCAGTGATTTGAACGGCAATGAGCAGTTCTTC. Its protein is CATSDLNGNEQFF.

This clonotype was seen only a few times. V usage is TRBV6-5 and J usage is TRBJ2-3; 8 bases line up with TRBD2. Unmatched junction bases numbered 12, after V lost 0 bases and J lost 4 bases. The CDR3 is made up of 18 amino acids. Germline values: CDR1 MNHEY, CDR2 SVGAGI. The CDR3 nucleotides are TGTGCCAGCAGTTACTCCAACATAGCGGGAACGCTTGCAGATACGCAGTATTTT. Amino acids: CASSYSNIAGTLADTQYF.

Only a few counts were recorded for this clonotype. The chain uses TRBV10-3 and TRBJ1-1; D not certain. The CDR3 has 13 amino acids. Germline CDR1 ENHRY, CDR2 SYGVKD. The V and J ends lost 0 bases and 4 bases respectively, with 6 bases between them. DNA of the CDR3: TGTGCCATCAGTGAGTCGCGGATCACTGAAGCTTTCTTT. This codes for CAISESRITEAFF.

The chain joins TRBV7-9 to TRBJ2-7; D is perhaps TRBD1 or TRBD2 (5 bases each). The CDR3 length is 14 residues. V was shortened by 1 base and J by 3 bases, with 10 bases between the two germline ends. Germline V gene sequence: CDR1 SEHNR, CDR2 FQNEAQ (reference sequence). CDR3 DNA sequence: TGTGCCAGCAGCTTAGTAGGGGACCTCTACGAGCAGTACTTC. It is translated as CASSLVGDLYEQYF. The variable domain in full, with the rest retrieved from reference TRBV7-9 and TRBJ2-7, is DTGVSQNPRHKITKRGQNVTFRCDPISEHNRLYWYRQTLGQGPEFLTYFQNEAQLEKSRLLSDRFSAERPKGSFSTLEIQRTEQGDSAMYLCASSLVGDLYEQYFGPGTRLTVT.

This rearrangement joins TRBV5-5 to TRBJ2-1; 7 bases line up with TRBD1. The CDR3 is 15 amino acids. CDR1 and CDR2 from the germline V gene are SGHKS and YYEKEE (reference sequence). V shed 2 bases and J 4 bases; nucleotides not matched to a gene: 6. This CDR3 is CASSFRDRRYNEQFF. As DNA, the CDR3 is TGTGCCAGCAGCTTCCGGGACAGACGTTACAATGAGCAGTTCTTC.

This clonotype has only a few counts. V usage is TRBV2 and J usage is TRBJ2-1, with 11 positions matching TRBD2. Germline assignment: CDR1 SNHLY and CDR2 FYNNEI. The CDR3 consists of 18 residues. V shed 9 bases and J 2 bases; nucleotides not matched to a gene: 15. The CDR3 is CASSLAGGPSLPYNEQFF. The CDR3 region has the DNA TGTGCCAGTTCGTTAGCGGGAGGGCCCTCATTACCCTACAATGAGCAGTTCTTC.

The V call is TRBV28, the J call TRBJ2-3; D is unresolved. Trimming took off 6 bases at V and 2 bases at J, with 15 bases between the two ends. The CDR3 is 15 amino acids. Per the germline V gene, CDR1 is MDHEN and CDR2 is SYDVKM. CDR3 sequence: CASSFGVGPTDTQYF. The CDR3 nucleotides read TGTGCCAGCAGCTTTGGGGTCGGTCCCACAGATACGCAGTATTTT.

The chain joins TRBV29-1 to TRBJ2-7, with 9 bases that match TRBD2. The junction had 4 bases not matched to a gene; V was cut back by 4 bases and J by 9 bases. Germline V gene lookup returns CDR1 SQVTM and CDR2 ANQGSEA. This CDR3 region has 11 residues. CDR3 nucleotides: TGCAGCGTTGGGCTAGCGGGAAGGCAGTACTTC. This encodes CSVGLAGRQYF.

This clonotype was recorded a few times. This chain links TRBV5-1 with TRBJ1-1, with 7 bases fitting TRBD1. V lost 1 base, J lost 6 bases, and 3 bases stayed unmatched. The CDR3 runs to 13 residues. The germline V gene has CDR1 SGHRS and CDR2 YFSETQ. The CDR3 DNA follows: TGCGCCAGCAGCTTGCTAGGACAGGCTGAAGCTTTCTTT. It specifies CASSLLGQAEAFF.

The CDR3 is CASNPWDHLSYNEQFF. CDR3 DNA: TGTGCCAGCAACCCCTGGGACCACCTCTCCTACAATGAGCAGTTCTTC. This chain links TRBV5-6 with TRBJ2-1; D is possibly TRBD1 or TRBD2 (5 bases each). Germline CDR1 and CDR2: SGHDT and YYEEEE. The CDR3 runs to 16 residues. Trimming left V 6 bases short and J 0 bases short, with 16 bases between. Supplemented by reference TRBV5-6 and TRBJ2-1, the full variable domain reads DAGVTQSPTHLIKTRGQQVTLRCSPKSGHDTVSWYQQALGQGPQFIFQYYEEEERQRGNFPDRFSGHQFPNYSSELNVNALLLGDSALYLCASNPWDHLSYNEQFFGPGTRLTVL.

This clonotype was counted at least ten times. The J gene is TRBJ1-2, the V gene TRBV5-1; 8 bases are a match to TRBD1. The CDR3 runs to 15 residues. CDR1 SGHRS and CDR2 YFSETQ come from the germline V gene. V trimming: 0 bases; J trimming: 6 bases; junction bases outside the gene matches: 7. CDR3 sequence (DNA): TGCGCCAGCAGCTTGGTCGTTAGGACAGGGCATGGCTACACCTTC. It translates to CASSLVVRTGHGYTF.

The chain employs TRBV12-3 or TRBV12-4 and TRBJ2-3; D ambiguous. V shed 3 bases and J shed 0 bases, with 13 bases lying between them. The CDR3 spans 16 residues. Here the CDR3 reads CASSFTRAPSTDTQYF. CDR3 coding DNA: TGTGCCAGCAGTTTCACGAGAGCCCCTAGCACAGATACGCAGTATTTT.

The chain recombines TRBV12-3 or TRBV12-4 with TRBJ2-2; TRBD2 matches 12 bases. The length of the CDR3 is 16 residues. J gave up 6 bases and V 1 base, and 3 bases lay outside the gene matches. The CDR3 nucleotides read TGTGCCAGCAGTTTAGGACTAGCGGGAGTCGCCGGGGAGCTGTTTTTT. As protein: CASSLGLAGVAGELFF.

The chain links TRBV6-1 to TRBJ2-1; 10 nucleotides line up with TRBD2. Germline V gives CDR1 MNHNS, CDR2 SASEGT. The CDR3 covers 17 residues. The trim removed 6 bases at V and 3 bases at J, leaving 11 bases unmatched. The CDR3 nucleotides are TGTGCCAGCAGGCTTAGCGGGAGGACCCCCCTCTACAATGAGCAGTTCTTC. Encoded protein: CASRLSGRTPLYNEQFF.